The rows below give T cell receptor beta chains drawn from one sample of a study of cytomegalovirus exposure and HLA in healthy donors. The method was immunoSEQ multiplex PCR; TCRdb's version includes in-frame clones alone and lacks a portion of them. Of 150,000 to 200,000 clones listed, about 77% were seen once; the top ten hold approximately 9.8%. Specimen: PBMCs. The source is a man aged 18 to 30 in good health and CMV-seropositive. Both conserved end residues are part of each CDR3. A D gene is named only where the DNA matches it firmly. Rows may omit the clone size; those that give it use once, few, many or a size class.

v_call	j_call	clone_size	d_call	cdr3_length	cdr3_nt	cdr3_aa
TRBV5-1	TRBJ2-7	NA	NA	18	TGCGCCAGCAGCTTGGACCCACGACGGACAGCAGACTCCTACGAGCAGTACTTC	CASSLDPRRTADSYEQYF
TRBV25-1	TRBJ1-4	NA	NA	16	TGTGCCAGCAGTGAATCCGGCCGGGGGGCGCCCGAAAAACTGTTTTTT	CASSESGRGAPEKLFF
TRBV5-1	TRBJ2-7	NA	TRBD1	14	TGCGCCAGCAGCTCCCGGGACAGCTCCTACGAGCAGTACTTC	CASSSRDSSYEQYF
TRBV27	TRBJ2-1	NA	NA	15	TGTGCCAGCCAAAACCGGGAGAACCCATACAATGAGCAGTTCTTC	CASQNRENPYNEQFF
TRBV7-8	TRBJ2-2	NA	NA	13	TGTGCCAGCAGCCCAGCGGGCCCCGAGGAGCTGTTTTTT	CASSPAGPEELFF
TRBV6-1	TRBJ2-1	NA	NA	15	TGTGCCAGCATCTACCTCTCCCGGGGAGGCTATGAGCAGTTCTTC	CASIYLSRGGYEQFF
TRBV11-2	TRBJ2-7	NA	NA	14	TGTGCCAGCAGTACCGGGAGCCCCGGATACGAGCAGTACTTC	CASSTGSPGYEQYF
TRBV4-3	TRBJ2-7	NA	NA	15	TGCGCCAGCAGCCAAGATCCGGCAGGGGTCTACGAGCAGTACTTC	CASSQDPAGVYEQYF
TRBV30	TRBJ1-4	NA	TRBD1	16	TGTGCCTGGAGCGGGGACAGGGGGCCCGGTGGTGAAAAACTGTTTTTT	CAWSGDRGPGGEKLFF
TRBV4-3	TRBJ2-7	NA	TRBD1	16	TGCGCCAGCAGCCAAGATAGGGCAGGGGGTCCGTACGAGCAGTACTTC	CASSQDRAGGPYEQYF
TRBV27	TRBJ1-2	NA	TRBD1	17	TGTGCCAGCAGTCTTAACCCCTCGGGTAGGGGGCACTATGGCTACACCTTC	CASSLNPSGRGHYGYTF
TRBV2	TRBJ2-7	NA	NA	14	TGTGCCAGCAGTGAAGGGGGGAGGCCCTACGAGCAGTACTTC	CASSEGGRPYEQYF
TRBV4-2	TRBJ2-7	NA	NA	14	TGTGCCAGCAGCCAAGATGGTGGCGGCTACGAGCAGTACTTC	CASSQDGGGYEQYF
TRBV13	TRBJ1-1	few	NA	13	TGTGCCAGCCTGGGGGGGAGGGACACTGAAGCTTTCTTT	CASLGGRDTEAFF
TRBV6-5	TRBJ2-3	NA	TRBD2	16	TGTGCCAGCAGTTACCCTAGCGGGAGGGCTGCAGATACGCAGTATTTT	CASSYPSGRAADTQYF
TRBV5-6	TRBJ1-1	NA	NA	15	TGTGCCAGCAGCTCCGGGACATCTCCGAACACTGAAGCTTTCTTT	CASSSGTSPNTEAFF
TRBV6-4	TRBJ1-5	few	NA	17	TGTGCCAGCAAACCGGTACCAACAGGGATCCGTAATCAGCCCCAGCATTTT	CASKPVPTGIRNQPQHF